The rows below give T cell receptor beta chains drawn from one sample of a study of OX40 agonist ivuxolimab in advanced cancers. Only in-frame clones appear in the TCRdb table, and some are missing; sequencing was by immunoSEQ multiplex PCR. The sample lists about 50,000 clones, around 90% occurring once. This sample comprised CD4+ or CD8+ T cells sorted from blood, obtained in a trial of the OX40 agonist ivuxolimab. These receptors all stem from an adult with an advanced solid tumor such as melanoma, head and neck, liver or kidney cancer. Both conserved end residues are part of each CDR3. A D gene is named only where the DNA matches it firmly. Size values are once, few and many counts, or a class for expanded clones, and some rows have none.

j_gene: TRBJ2-7
d_gene: NA
len: 16
v_gene: TRBV4-3
abundance: NA
CDR3aa: CASSQGYGGGTYEQYF
CDR3nt: TGCGCCAGCAGCCAAGGTTACGGAGGGGGGACCTACGAGCAGTACTTC

j_gene: TRBJ2-1
d_gene: NA
len: 16
v_gene: TRBV7-9
abundance: NA
CDR3aa: CASSPAGAESYREQFF
CDR3nt: TGTGCCAGCAGCCCCGCCGGAGCGGAGTCTTACAGGGAGCAGTTCTTC

j_gene: TRBJ1-1
d_gene: NA
len: 14
v_gene: TRBV18
abundance: NA
CDR3aa: CASSPLPLNTEAFF
CDR3nt: TGTGCCAGCTCACCTCTACCCCTGAACACTGAAGCTTTCTTT

j_gene: TRBJ2-3
d_gene: NA
len: 13
v_gene: TRBV6-6
abundance: NA
CDR3aa: CASGRSSTDTQYF
CDR3nt: TGTGCCAGTGGGCGTTCTAGCACAGATACGCAGTATTTT

j_gene: TRBJ1-1
d_gene: NA
len: 16
v_gene: TRBV18
abundance: NA
CDR3aa: CASSPGRGRVNTEAFF
CDR3nt: TGTGCCAGCTCACCGGGACGGGGACGGGTGAACACTGAAGCTTTCTTT

j_gene: TRBJ1-3
d_gene: NA
len: 16
v_gene: TRBV18
abundance: NA
CDR3aa: CASSPRPRDSGNTIYF
CDR3nt: TGTGCCAGCTCACCGAGGCCCAGGGACTCTGGAAACACCATATATTTT

j_gene: TRBJ2-7
d_gene: TRBD1
len: 14
v_gene: TRBV29-1
abundance: once
CDR3aa: CSVGGAGGSYEQYF
CDR3nt: TGCAGCGTTGGAGGGGCAGGGGGCTCCTACGAGCAGTACTTC

j_gene: TRBJ1-5
d_gene: TRBD1
len: 16
v_gene: TRBV6-6
abundance: NA
CDR3aa: CASSYSGTGFNQPQHF
CDR3nt: TGTGCCAGCAGTTACTCCGGGACAGGGTTCAATCAGCCCCAGCATTTT

j_gene: TRBJ2-5
d_gene: NA
len: 13
v_gene: TRBV5-4
abundance: once
CDR3aa: CASSFHDSETQYF
CDR3nt: TGTGCCAGCAGCTTCCATGATTCGGAGACCCAGTACTTC

j_gene: TRBJ2-3
d_gene: NA
len: 13
v_gene: TRBV2
abundance: NA
CDR3aa: CASSGLFTDTQYF
CDR3nt: TGTGCCAGCAGTGGACTTTTCACAGATACGCAGTATTTT

j_gene: TRBJ2-3
d_gene: TRBD2
len: 16
v_gene: TRBV4-3
abundance: NA
CDR3aa: CASSQATSGAADTQYF
CDR3nt: TGCGCCAGCAGCCAAGCGACTAGCGGGGCAGCAGATACGCAGTATTTT

j_gene: TRBJ2-5
d_gene: NA
len: 17
v_gene: TRBV13
abundance: NA
CDR3aa: CASSPNSLYSNRETQYF
CDR3nt: TGTGCCAGCAGCCCGAACTCCCTCTATTCAAACCGGGAGACCCAGTACTTC

j_gene: TRBJ1-1
d_gene: TRBD1
len: 14
v_gene: TRBV2
abundance: NA
CDR3aa: CASTRDRVNTEAFF
CDR3nt: TGTGCCAGCACCCGGGACAGGGTGAACACTGAAGCTTTCTTT

j_gene: TRBJ1-2
d_gene: NA
len: 16
v_gene: TRBV4-1
abundance: NA
CDR3aa: CASSQELRGREHGYTF
CDR3nt: TGCGCCAGCAGCCAAGAACTCCGGGGACGGGAACATGGCTACACCTTC

j_gene: TRBJ2-3
d_gene: TRBD2
len: 16
v_gene: TRBV7-9
abundance: NA
CDR3aa: CASSSEREDYVDTQYF
CDR3nt: TGTGCCAGCAGCTCCGAGCGGGAGGATTATGTAGATACGCAGTATTTT

j_gene: TRBJ2-1
d_gene: TRBD2
len: 15
v_gene: TRBV7-2
abundance: NA
CDR3aa: CASSFLLATYNEQFF
CDR3nt: TGTGCCAGCAGCTTTTTACTAGCGACCTACAATGAGCAGTTCTTC

j_gene: TRBJ1-5
d_gene: NA
len: 14
v_gene: TRBV19
abundance: NA
CDR3aa: CATAQAFSNQPQHF
CDR3nt: TGTGCCACCGCCCAGGCATTTAGCAATCAGCCCCAGCATTTT

j_gene: TRBJ2-7
d_gene: NA
len: 15
v_gene: TRBV7-6
abundance: NA
CDR3aa: CASSYLPSDRGEQYF
CDR3nt: TGTGCCAGCAGCTACCTGCCTAGCGATAGGGGCGAGCAGTACTTC

j_gene: TRBJ2-7
d_gene: NA
len: 12
v_gene: TRBV6-1
abundance: few
CDR3aa: CASSRSGREQYF
CDR3nt: TGTGCCAGCAGTCGCTCTGGCAGGGAGCAGTACTTC

j_gene: TRBJ1-4
d_gene: TRBD1
len: 11
v_gene: TRBV28
abundance: NA
CDR3aa: CASIDRGKLFF
CDR3nt: TGTGCCAGCATTGACAGGGGAAAACTGTTTTTT

j_gene: TRBJ1-3
d_gene: NA
len: 14
v_gene: TRBV18
abundance: NA
CDR3aa: CASSPSTEGNTIYF
CDR3nt: TGTGCCAGCTCACCATCAACAGAAGGAAACACCATATATTTT

j_gene: TRBJ1-5
d_gene: NA
len: 15
v_gene: TRBV6-1
abundance: few
CDR3aa: CASSEAHYRNQPQHF
CDR3nt: TGTGCCAGCAGTGAAGCGCACTACCGCAATCAGCCCCAGCATTTT

j_gene: TRBJ2-7
d_gene: TRBD2
len: 15
v_gene: TRBV18
abundance: once
CDR3aa: CASSRQAGFSYEQYF
CDR3nt: TGTGCCAGCTCAAGACAAGCGGGATTCTCCTACGAGCAGTACTTC

j_gene: TRBJ2-4
d_gene: NA
len: 17
v_gene: TRBV7-2
abundance: NA
CDR3aa: CASSSRERRTVLGIQYF
CDR3nt: TGTGCCAGCAGCTCGCGAGAGCGTAGGACGGTTTTGGGCATTCAGTACTTC

j_gene: TRBJ1-2
d_gene: NA
len: 15
v_gene: TRBV19
abundance: NA
CDR3aa: CASSPSQAANYGYTF
CDR3nt: TGTGCCAGTAGTCCAAGCCAGGCAGCTAACTATGGCTACACCTTC

j_gene: TRBJ1-4
d_gene: NA
len: 14
v_gene: TRBV6-5
abundance: NA
CDR3aa: CASTPRRANEKLFF
CDR3nt: TGTGCCAGCACCCCCCGCAGGGCGAATGAAAAACTGTTTTTT

j_gene: TRBJ2-5
d_gene: NA
len: 12
v_gene: TRBV7-9
abundance: few
CDR3aa: CASSLDLGAQYF
CDR3nt: TGTGCCAGCAGCTTAGATCTGGGGGCCCAGTACTTC